This passage covers 14 T cell receptor beta chains from one sample sequenced in a study of blood T cell repertoires in COVID-19. Only in-frame clones appear in the TCRdb table, and some are missing; sequencing was by immunoSEQ multiplex PCR. The table has 250,000 to 300,000 clones, about 90% seen once. Material: peripheral blood. The receptors come from a middle-aged woman who had recovered from COVID-19.

The chain uses TRBV7-3 and TRBJ2-1, with 7 bases aligning to TRBD2. With V trimmed by 4 bases and J by 7 bases, 4 bases remained unmatched. The CDR3 covers 13 residues. CDR1 SGHTA and CDR2 FQGTGA come from the germline V gene. CDR3 region: CASSSGTTNEQFF. Written as DNA, the CDR3 is TGTGCCAGCAGCTCCGGGACTACAAATGAGCAGTTCTTC.

This chain links TRBV29-1 with TRBJ2-1, with a weak D call TRBD2 (6 bases). Germline lookup yields CDR1 SQVTM and CDR2 ANQGSEA. V lost 4 bases, J lost 4 bases, and 11 bases lay in between. The CDR3 length is 13 residues. CDR3 sequence: CSVVGTSYNEQFF. The DNA for the CDR3 is TGCAGCGTTGTAGGGACTTCATACAATGAGCAGTTCTTC.

The J gene is TRBJ2-7, the V gene TRBV13, with TRBD2 as a possible D gene (5 bases). V was clipped by 0 bases and J by 6 bases, with 12 bases between them. The CDR3 has 14 residues. CDR1 PRHDT and CDR2 FYEKMQ come from the germline V gene (reference sequence). The CDR3 loop is CASSLGRTPREQYF. CDR3 nucleotides: TGTGCCAGCAGCTTAGGCCGGACTCCCCGCGAGCAGTACTTC.

This chain joins TRBV11-1 and TRBJ2-5; 8 nucleotides agree with TRBD2. The CDR3 has 15 amino acids. In germline, CDR1 is SGHAT, CDR2 FQDESV (reference sequence). V shed 3 bases, J shed 1 base, and the junction held 4 bases outside the gene matches. CDR3 nucleotides: TGTGCCAGCAGCTTGAGCGGGGGACCCCAAGAGACCCAGTACTTC. Its protein is CASSLSGGPQETQYF.

J is TRBJ2-5 and V is TRBV5-1; weak D call: TRBD1 (7 bases). Trimming shortened V by 4 bases and J by 1 base, and 14 bases separated the two germline ends. The germline CDR1 and CDR2 sequences are SGHRS and YFSETQ. The CDR3 runs 15 residues. The CDR3 DNA is TGCGCCAGCAGCCCCATGCAGGGGGGCCAAGAGACCCAGTACTTC. It encodes CASSPMQGGQETQYF.

This clone appeared once. This sequence joins TRBV5-6 and TRBJ2-5, with a possible D match to TRBD1 (5 bases). The CDR3 totals 14 residues. V dropped 4 bases and J dropped 0 bases, with 10 bases sitting between them. The germline gives CDR1 SGHDT, CDR2 YYEEEE. CDR3 sequence (DNA): TGTGCCAGCAGCCCACCAGGGTACCAAGAGACCCAGTACTTC. It specifies CASSPPGYQETQYF. The variable domain in full, with the rest retrieved from reference TRBV5-6 and TRBJ2-5, is DAGVTQSPTHLIKTRGQQVTLRCSPKSGHDTVSWYQQALGQGPQFIFQYYEEEERQRGNFPDRFSGHQFPNYSSELNVNALLLGDSALYLCASSPPGYQETQYFGPGTRLLVL.

This chain links TRBV6-6 with TRBJ1-4, with 7 bases lining up with TRBD1. The CDR3 length is 15 residues. Germline V lookup: CDR1 MNHNY, CDR2 SVGAGI (reference sequence). Trimming at V came to 8 bases and at J to 5 bases, leaving 11 bases not matched to a gene. This CDR3 reads CASENGDRVNEKLFF. The CDR3 DNA reads as TGTGCCAGCGAGAATGGCGACAGGGTAAATGAAAAACTGTTTTTT.

The chain carries TRBV27 and TRBJ1-4, with D hard to call. The CDR3 sequence is 14 residues long. CDR1 and CDR2 from the germline V gene are MNHEY and SMNVEV (reference sequence). The V and J ends lost 5 bases and 7 bases respectively, with 14 bases between them. CDR3 DNA: TGTGCCAGCAGTATAGGCCTCGCGGGTGAAAAACTGTTTTTT. Translated: CASSIGLAGEKLFF.

CDR3 region: CASSPGGQETEAFF. CDR3 sequence (DNA): TGTGCCAGCAGCCCGGGGGGGCAAGAAACTGAAGCTTTCTTT. This rearrangement joins TRBV7-3 to TRBJ1-1; D may be TRBD1 (6 bases). V was shortened by 5 bases and J by 5 bases, with 15 bases between the two germline ends. CDR1 and CDR2 from the germline V gene are SGHTA and FQGTGA. CDR3 size: 14 residues.

The chain joins TRBV30 to TRBJ2-3; tentatively, D is TRBD2 (6 bases). This CDR3 comprises 15 residues. Germline V gene lookup returns CDR1 GTSNPN and CDR2 SVGIG (reference sequence). V was pared by 3 bases and J by 5 bases, with 18 bases between. CDR3 sequence: CAWSQGDAGGDTQYF. The CDR3 nucleotides read TGTGCCTGGAGCCAAGGGGATGCCGGGGGAGATACGCAGTATTTT.

The chain is built from TRBV10-3 and TRBJ1-3; 8 bases are shared with TRBD1. The CDR3 has 16 residues. The V gene end was trimmed by 4 bases and the J gene end by 7 bases; junction bases not matched to a gene: 12. Germline V lookup: CDR1 ENHRY, CDR2 SYGVKD. The CDR3 nucleotides read TGTGCCATCAGTGGGAGGCAGGGGGCCATCACCAACACCATATATTTT. As protein: CAISGRQGAITNTIYF.

This chain connects TRBV19 to TRBJ1-2, with 7 bases that match TRBD1. Looked up from germline, CDR1 is LNHDA and CDR2 is SQIVND (reference sequence). The CDR3 is 14 amino acids. After removal of 4 bases from V and 4 bases from J, the junction contained 6 bases not matched to a gene. CDR3 in DNA: TGTGCCAGTAGTAGCCGACAGGGCGCCTATGGCTACACCTTC. Translated: CASSSRQGAYGYTF.

V gene TRBV2 combines with J gene TRBJ2-7; D is ambiguous. This CDR3 contains 11 residues. The germline V gene encodes CDR1 SNHLY and CDR2 FYNNEI. Between the trimmed V and J ends, which lost 7 bases and 1 base, there was a span of 5 bases. Here the CDR3 reads CASILSYEQYF. In DNA, the CDR3 is TGTGCCAGCATCCTATCCTACGAGCAGTACTTC.

V usage is TRBV27 and J usage is TRBJ1-1; no clear D gene. From germline, CDR1 is MNHEY and CDR2 SMNVEV (reference sequence). This CDR3 contains 13 residues. The V end lost 0 bases, the J end lost 5 bases, and 7 bases lay between the germline ends. Here the CDR3 reads CASSLSPGTEAFF. The CDR3 nucleotides are TGTGCCAGCAGTTTATCGCCCGGTACTGAAGCTTTCTTT.